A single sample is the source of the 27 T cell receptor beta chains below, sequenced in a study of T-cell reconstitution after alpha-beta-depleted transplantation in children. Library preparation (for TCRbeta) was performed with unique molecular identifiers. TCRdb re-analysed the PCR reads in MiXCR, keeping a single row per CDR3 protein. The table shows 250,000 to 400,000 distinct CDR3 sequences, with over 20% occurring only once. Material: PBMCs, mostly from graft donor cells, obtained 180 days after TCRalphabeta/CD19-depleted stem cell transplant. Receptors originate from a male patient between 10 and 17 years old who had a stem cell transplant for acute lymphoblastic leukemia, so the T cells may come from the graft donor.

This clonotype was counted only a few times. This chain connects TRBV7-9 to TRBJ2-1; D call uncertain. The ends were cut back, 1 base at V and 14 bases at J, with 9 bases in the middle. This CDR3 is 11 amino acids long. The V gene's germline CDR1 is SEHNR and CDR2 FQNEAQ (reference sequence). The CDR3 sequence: CASSLEASEFF. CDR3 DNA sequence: TGTGCCAGCAGCTTAGAGGCCAGCGAGTTCTTC.

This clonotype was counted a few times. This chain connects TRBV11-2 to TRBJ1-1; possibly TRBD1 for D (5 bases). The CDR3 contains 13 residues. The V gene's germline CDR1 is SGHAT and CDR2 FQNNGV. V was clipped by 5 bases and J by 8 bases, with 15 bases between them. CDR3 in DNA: TGTGCCAGCAGCCCTGGATGGGGGTGGGAAGCTTTCTTT. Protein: CASSPGWGWEAFF. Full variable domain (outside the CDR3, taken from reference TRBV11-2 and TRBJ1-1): EAGVAQSPRYKIIEKRQSVAFWCNPISGHATLYWYQQILGQGPKLLIQFQNNGVVDDSQLPKDRFSAERLKGVDSTLKIQPAKLEDSAVYLCASSPGWGWEAFFGQGTRLTVV.

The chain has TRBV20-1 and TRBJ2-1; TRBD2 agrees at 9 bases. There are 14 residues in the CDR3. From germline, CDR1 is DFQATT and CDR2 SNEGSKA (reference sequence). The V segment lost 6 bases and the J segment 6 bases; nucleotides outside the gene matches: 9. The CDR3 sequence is CSAVLAGVTNEQFF. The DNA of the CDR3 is TGCAGTGCCGTACTAGCGGGTGTGACCAATGAGCAGTTCTTC.

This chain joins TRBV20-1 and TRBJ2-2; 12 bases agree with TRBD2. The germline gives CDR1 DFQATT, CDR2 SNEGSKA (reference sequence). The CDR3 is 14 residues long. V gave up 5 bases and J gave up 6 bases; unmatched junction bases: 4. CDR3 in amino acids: CSALGTSGSGELFF. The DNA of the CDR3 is TGCAGTGCTCTCGGGACTAGCGGGTCCGGGGAGCTGTTTTTT.

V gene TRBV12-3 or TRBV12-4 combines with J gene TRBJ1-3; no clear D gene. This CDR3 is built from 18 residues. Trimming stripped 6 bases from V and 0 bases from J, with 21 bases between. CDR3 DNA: TGTGCCAGCAGACCCCCCAATTTCACGGGGAGCTCTGGAAACACCATATATTTT. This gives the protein CASRPPNFTGSSGNTIYF.

The CDR3 coding sequence is TGCAGTGCTAGAGATCCCCAGCAGCCAAACTACGAGCAGTACTTC. It yields the protein CSARDPQQPNYEQYF. The chain joins TRBV20-1 to TRBJ2-7, with D unclear. Per the germline V gene, CDR1 is DFQATT and CDR2 is SNEGSKA (reference sequence). The CDR3 contains 15 residues. V was pared by 0 bases and J by 3 bases, with 15 bases between.

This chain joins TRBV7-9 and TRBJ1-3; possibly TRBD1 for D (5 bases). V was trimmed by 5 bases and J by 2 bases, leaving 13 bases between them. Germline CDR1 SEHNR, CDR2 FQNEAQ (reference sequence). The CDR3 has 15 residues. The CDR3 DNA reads TGTGCCAGCAGCATCAGGGATCCGGCTGGAAACACCATATATTTT. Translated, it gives CASSIRDPAGNTIYF.

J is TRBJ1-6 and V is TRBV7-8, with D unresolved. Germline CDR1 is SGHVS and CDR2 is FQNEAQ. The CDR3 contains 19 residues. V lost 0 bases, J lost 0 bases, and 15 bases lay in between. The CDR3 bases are TGTGCCAGCAGCTTAGCGCCCACAAGGATGAGCTCCTATAATTCACCCCTCCACTTT. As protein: CASSLAPTRMSSYNSPLHF.

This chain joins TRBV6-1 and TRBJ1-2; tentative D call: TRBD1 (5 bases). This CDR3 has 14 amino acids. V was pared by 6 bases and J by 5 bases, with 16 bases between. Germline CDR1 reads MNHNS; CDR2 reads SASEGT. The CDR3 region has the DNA TGTGCCAGCAGACCCCGGGGCCGGAATTATGGCTACACCTTC. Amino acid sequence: CASRPRGRNYGYTF.

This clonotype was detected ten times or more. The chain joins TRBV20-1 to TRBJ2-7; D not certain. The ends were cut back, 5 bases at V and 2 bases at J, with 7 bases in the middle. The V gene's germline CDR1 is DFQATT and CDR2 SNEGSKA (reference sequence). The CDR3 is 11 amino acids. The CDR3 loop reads CSAPITYEQYF. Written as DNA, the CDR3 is TGCAGTGCTCCTATCACCTACGAGCAGTACTTC.

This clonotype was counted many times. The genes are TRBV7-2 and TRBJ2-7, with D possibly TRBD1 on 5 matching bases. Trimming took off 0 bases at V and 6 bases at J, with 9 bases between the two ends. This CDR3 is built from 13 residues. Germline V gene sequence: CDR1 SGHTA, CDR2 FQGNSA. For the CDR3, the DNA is TGTGCCAGCAGCTTAGCGGGGCCGGGCGAGCAGTACTTC. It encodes CASSLAGPGEQYF.

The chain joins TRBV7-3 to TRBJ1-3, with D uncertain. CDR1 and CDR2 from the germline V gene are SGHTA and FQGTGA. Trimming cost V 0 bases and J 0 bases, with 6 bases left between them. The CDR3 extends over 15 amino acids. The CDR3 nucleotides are TGTGCCAGCAGCTTAACTGGCAGCTCTGGAAACACCATATATTTT. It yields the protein CASSLTGSSGNTIYF.

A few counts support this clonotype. CDR3 in DNA: TGTGCCATCAGTGCGACTGGTACGCAGTATTTT. It encodes CAISATGTQYF. The chain recombines TRBV10-3 with TRBJ2-3; D not certain. The CDR3 loop spans 11 amino acids. V lost 4 bases and J lost 8, with 7 bases in between. Germline V gives CDR1 ENHRY, CDR2 SYGVKD.

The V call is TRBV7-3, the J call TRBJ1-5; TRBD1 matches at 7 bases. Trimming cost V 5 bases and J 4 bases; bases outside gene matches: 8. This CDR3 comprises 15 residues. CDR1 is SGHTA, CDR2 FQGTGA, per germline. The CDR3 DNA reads TGTGCCAGCAGCAATACGGGACAGCGAAATCAGCCCCAGCATTTT. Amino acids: CASSNTGQRNQPQHF.

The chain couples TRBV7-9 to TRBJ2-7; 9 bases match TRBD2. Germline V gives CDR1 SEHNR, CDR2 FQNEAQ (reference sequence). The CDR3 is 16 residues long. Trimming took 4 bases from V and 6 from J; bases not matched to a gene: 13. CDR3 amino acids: CASSSMVGTSLAEQYF. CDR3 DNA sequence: TGTGCCAGCAGCTCCATGGTGGGGACTAGCCTAGCCGAGCAGTACTTC.

Here the CDR3 reads CASSLLAGVVRTDTQYF. The CDR3 DNA reads TGCGCCAGCAGCTTACTAGCGGGAGTGGTCCGCACAGATACGCAGTATTTT. The gene calls are TRBV5-1 and TRBJ2-3; 11 positions agree with TRBD2. The CDR3 is 17 amino acids. V was pared by 2 bases and J by 1 base, with 6 bases of the junction left unmatched. Per the germline V gene, CDR1 is SGHRS and CDR2 is YFSETQ.

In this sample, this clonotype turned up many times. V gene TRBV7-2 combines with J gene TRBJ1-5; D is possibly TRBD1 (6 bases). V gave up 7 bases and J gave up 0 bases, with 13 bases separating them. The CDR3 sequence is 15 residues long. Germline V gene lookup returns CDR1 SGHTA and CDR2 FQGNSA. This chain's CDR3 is CASTRGSHSNQPQHF. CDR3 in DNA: TGTGCCAGCACCAGGGGCTCTCATAGCAATCAGCCCCAGCATTTT.

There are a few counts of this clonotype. CDR3 nucleotides: TGTGCCAGCAGCCCCGGGATCTACAATGAGCAGTTCTTC. It codes for CASSPGIYNEQFF. The rearrangement uses TRBV7-9 and TRBJ2-1, with D possibly matching TRBD2 (5 bases). V lost 5 bases and J 3 bases, leaving 8 bases between the germline ends. Per germline, CDR1 SEHNR and CDR2 FQNEAQ (reference sequence). This CDR3 has 13 residues. Variable domain in full (rest from reference TRBV7-9 and TRBJ2-1): DTGVSQNPRHKITKRGQNVTFRCDPISEHNRLYWYRQTLGQGPEFLTYFQNEAQLEKSRLLSDRFSAERPKGSFSTLEIQRTEQGDSAMYLCASSPGIYNEQFFGPGTRLTVL.

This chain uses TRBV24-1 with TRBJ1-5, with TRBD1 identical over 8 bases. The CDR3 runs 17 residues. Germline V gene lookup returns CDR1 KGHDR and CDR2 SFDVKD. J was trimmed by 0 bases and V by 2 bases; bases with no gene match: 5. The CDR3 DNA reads TGTGCCACCAGTGATTCCGGGACAGGTTATAGCAATCAGCCCCAGCATTTT. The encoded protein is CATSDSGTGYSNQPQHF.

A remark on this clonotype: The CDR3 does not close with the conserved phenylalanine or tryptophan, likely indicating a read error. CDR3 protein: CASSFGQTGWEAFS. The DNA of the CDR3 is TGTGCCAGCAGCTTCGGACAGACAGGGTGGGAAGCTTTCTCT. The chain combines TRBV7-9 with TRBJ1-1, with 7 bases fitting TRBD1. V lost 3 bases, J lost 8 bases, and 9 bases stayed unmatched. Per the germline V gene, CDR1 is SEHNR and CDR2 is FQNEAQ (reference sequence). CDR3 size: 14 residues.

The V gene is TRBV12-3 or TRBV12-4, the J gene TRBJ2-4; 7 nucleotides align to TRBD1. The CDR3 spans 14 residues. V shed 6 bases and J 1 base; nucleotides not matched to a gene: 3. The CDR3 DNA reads TGTGCCAGCAGACCACAGGGGGCCAAAAACATTCAGTACTTC. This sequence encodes CASRPQGAKNIQYF.

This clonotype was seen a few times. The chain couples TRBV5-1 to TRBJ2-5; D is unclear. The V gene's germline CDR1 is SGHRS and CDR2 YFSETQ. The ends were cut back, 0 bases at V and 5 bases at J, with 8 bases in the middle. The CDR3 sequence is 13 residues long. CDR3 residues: CASSLAGVETQYF. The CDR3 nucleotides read TGCGCCAGCAGCTTGGCAGGAGTCGAGACCCAGTACTTC.

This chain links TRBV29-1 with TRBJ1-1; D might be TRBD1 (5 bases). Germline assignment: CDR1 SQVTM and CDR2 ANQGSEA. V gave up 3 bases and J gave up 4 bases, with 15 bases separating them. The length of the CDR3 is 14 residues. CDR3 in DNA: TGCAGCGTTGATAGGGCAGGGAGGAGCACTGAAGCTTTCTTT. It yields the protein CSVDRAGRSTEAFF.

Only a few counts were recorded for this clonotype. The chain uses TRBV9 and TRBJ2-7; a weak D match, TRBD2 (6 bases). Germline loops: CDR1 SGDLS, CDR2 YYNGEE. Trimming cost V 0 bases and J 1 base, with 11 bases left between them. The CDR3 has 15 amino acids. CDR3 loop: CASSVGGGMSYEQYF. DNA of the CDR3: TGTGCCAGCAGCGTAGGTGGCGGGATGTCCTACGAGCAGTACTTC.

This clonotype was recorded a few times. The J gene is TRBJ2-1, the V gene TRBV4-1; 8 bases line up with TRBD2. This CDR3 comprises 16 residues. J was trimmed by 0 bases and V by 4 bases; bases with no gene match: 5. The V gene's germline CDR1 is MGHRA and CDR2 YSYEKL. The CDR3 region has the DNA TGCGCCAGCAGCCCCTTAGCGGGGAGCTCCTACAATGAGCAGTTCTTC. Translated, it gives CASSPLAGSSYNEQFF.

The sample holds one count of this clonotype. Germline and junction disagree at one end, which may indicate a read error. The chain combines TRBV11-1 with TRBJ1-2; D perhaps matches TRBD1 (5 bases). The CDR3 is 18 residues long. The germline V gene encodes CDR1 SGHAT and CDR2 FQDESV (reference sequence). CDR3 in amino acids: CASSLALIRDARKWGYPF. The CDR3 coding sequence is TGTGCCAGCAGCTTAGCGCTAATAAGGGACGCCCGAAAGTGGGGCTACCCCTTC.

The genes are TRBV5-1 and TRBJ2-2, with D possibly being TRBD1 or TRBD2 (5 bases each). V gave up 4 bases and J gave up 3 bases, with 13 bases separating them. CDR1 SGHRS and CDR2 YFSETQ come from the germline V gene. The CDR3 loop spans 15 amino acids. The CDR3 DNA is TGCGCCAGCAGCCCGGGGCCCCCCTACACCGGGGAGCTGTTTTTT. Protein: CASSPGPPYTGELFF.